The 27 T cell receptor beta chains presented below share a single source sample, sequenced in a study of shared clonotypes between healthy human individuals. Sequencing was performed with immunoSEQ multiplex PCR; in TCRdb, only in-frame clones are kept and a portion is missing. The sample has about 520,000 clones, approximately 95% seen once. The sequencing sample was made of naive CD4+ T cells sorted from blood. Subset of the sample: CD45RA+ positively selected. The receptor set was obtained from a woman aged 25 to 39 in good health.

About this clone: The identical CDR3 is also encoded by other nucleotide sequences in the sample. This chain connects TRBV5-1 to TRBJ1-5; D ambiguous. Germline V lookup: CDR1 SGHRS, CDR2 YFSETQ. V was pared by 4 bases and J by 4 bases, with 9 bases between. This CDR3 has 13 residues. The CDR3 bases are TGCGCCAGCAGCCCGGAGGGAAATCAGCCCCAGCATTTT. Protein product: CASSPEGNQPQHF.

The chain carries TRBV19 and TRBJ2-5; the match to TRBD2 covers 16 bases. The V gene's germline CDR1 is LNHDA and CDR2 SQIVND (reference sequence). The CDR3 runs 16 residues. V lost 4 bases to trimming and J lost 3 bases; unmatched junction nucleotides: 2. The CDR3 nucleotides are TGTGCCAGTAGTAGGGGACTAGCGGGAGGGGAAGAGACCCAGTACTTC. Translation gives CASSRGLAGGEETQYF.

This rearrangement joins TRBV15 to TRBJ2-1; 13 bases match TRBD2. Germline values: CDR1 LNHNV, CDR2 YYDKDF (reference sequence). V trimming: 3 bases; J trimming: 9 bases; junction bases outside the gene matches: 11. The CDR3 is 17 amino acids. The chain's CDR3 is CATSSHIQLAGGGEQFF. CDR3 sequence (DNA): TGTGCCACCAGCAGTCACATCCAACTAGCGGGAGGGGGTGAGCAGTTCTTC.

The gene calls are TRBV2 and TRBJ2-2; D tentatively fits TRBD1 or TRBD2 (5 bases each). V lost 3 bases and J 2 bases, leaving 13 bases between the germline ends. CDR3 size: 16 residues. The V gene's germline CDR1 is SNHLY and CDR2 FYNNEI. Here the CDR3 reads CASSDLGTPNTGELFF. CDR3 sequence (DNA): TGTGCCAGCAGTGACCTTGGGACCCCTAACACCGGGGAGCTGTTTTTT.

On this clone itself: The sample has other DNA sequences that encode this CDR3 too. The chain links TRBV29-1 to TRBJ2-7; 15 nucleotides match TRBD2. The germline CDR1 and CDR2 sequences are SQVTM and ANQGSEA. This CDR3 has 15 residues. The junction had 2 bases not matched to a gene; V was cut back by 1 base and J by 4 bases. The chain's CDR3 is CSVEGTSGRVYEQYF. In DNA form, the CDR3 reads TGCAGCGTTGAAGGGACTAGCGGGAGGGTGTACGAGCAGTACTTC.

The V and J genes are TRBV7-2 and TRBJ2-3; 7 positions match TRBD2. The CDR3 covers 15 residues. Germline V gene data show CDR1 as SGHTA and CDR2 as FQGNSA. The V and J ends lost 2 bases and 2 bases, in that order; junction bases with no gene match: 4. The CDR3: CASSLSSGPTDTQYF. The CDR3 nucleotides read TGTGCCAGCAGCTTATCTAGCGGCCCCACAGATACGCAGTATTTT.

This chain links TRBV11-1 with TRBJ2-1, with 9 bases matching TRBD1. The ends lost 5 bases at V and 8 bases at J; junction bases unmatched: 7. Germline CDR1 reads SGHAT; CDR2 reads FQDESV (reference sequence). CDR3 length equals 14 residues. CDR3 residues: CASSRGQGAYEQFF. The CDR3 coding sequence is TGTGCCAGCAGCCGGGGACAGGGTGCCTATGAGCAGTTCTTC.

In nucleotides, the CDR3 is TGTGCCATCAGTTCCGGACAGGGAAGCAATGAGCAGTTCTTC. Translated, it gives CAISSGQGSNEQFF. The chain joins TRBV10-3 to TRBJ2-1; TRBD1 agrees at 8 bases. The CDR3 is 14 residues long. Per germline, CDR1 ENHRY and CDR2 SYGVKD. V shed 5 bases, J shed 6 bases, and the junction held 6 bases outside the gene matches.

In regard to this clone: The DNA is left out, because the CDR3 cannot be placed on it with certainty; the CDR3 is given as TCRdb lists it. The chain links TRBV4-1 to TRBJ2-1; TRBD1, the table's D call, lacks a check against the DNA. The germline gives CDR1 MGHRA, CDR2 YSYEKL. The CDR3 is 14 residues long, ends included. CDR3 sequence reads: CASSPFGQGTLTFF.

The genes are TRBV5-1 and TRBJ2-5, with TRBD2 identical over 7 bases. The germline V gene has CDR1 SGHRS and CDR2 YFSETQ. CDR3 size: 14 residues. V shed 3 bases, J shed 4 bases, and the junction held 6 bases outside the gene matches. The CDR3 nucleotides read TGCGCCAGCAGCTCCGCGGGAGTTGGAGAGACCCAGTACTTC. Its translation is CASSSAGVGETQYF.

The chain links TRBV28 to TRBJ1-2; D not resolved. Germline V gene data show CDR1 as MDHEN and CDR2 as SYDVKM. V was cut by 3 bases and J by 6 bases, with 11 bases left in between. This CDR3 has 13 amino acids. The CDR3 sequence is CASSLSGRNGYTF. CDR3 coding DNA: TGTGCCAGCAGTTTGTCGGGGAGAAATGGCTACACCTTC.

The CDR3 spells CASSPRGGGLGNQPQHF. CDR3 DNA: TGTGCCAGCAGTCCTCGAGGGGGGGGGCTTGGCAATCAGCCCCAGCATTTT. The V and J genes are TRBV28 and TRBJ1-5, with D possibly matching TRBD1 (6 bases). V shed 5 bases and J shed 2 bases, with 19 bases lying between them. CDR1 and CDR2 (germline): MDHEN, SYDVKM. The CDR3 totals 17 residues.

The genes are TRBV7-9 and TRBJ2-7; D uncertain. From germline, CDR1 is SEHNR and CDR2 FQNEAQ (reference sequence). The V and J ends lost 2 bases and 1 base respectively, with 9 bases between them. The CDR3 has 14 amino acids. The CDR3 coding sequence is TGTGCCAGCAGCTTAAGCGCCTTGTCCTACGAGCAGTACTTC. It specifies CASSLSALSYEQYF.

The chain carries TRBV7-9 and TRBJ1-4; no definite D call. This CDR3 region has 17 residues. Germline V lookup: CDR1 SEHNR, CDR2 FQNEAQ (reference sequence). Trimming stripped 1 base from V and 8 bases from J, with 20 bases between. CDR3 protein: CASSLGPRHPSGEKLFF. The CDR3 nucleotides read TGTGCCAGCAGCTTAGGGCCACGACACCCTTCCGGGGAAAAACTGTTTTTT.

The V call is TRBV5-1, the J call TRBJ2-2, with unresolved D. The CDR3 length is 15 residues. Trimming left V 1 base short and J 0 bases short, with 7 bases between. Germline CDR1 and CDR2: SGHRS and YFSETQ. CDR3 nucleotide sequence: TGCGCCAGCAGCTTGAACCCTTCGAACACCGGGGAGCTGTTTTTT. Its translation is CASSLNPSNTGELFF.

This clone has just a few counts. This chain links TRBV7-9 with TRBJ1-5, with TRBD1 as a possible D gene (6 bases). This CDR3 is built from 18 residues. Trimming removed 2 bases from V and 0 bases from J, with 17 bases in between. The germline V gene encodes CDR1 SEHNR and CDR2 FQNEAQ (reference sequence). The CDR3 loop is CASSLFATQGPSNQPQHF. The DNA for the CDR3 is TGTGCCAGCAGCTTATTCGCCACTCAGGGGCCTAGCAATCAGCCCCAGCATTTT.

This chain uses TRBV4-2 with TRBJ2-1; D is unclear. Trimming shortened V by 0 bases and J by 15 bases, and 18 bases separated the two germline ends. Germline CDR1 reads LGHNA; CDR2 reads YNFKEQ. This CDR3 is 14 amino acids long. Here the CDR3 DNA reads TGTGCCAGCAGCCAAGAAAAGATTCGGGTCGGGCGGTTCTTC. Translated: CASSQEKIRVGRFF.

Turning to this clone: This CDR3 is also generated by other DNA sequences in the sample. The V gene is TRBV19, the J gene TRBJ2-2; 12 positions agree with TRBD1. The V gene end was trimmed by 3 bases and the J gene end by 5 bases; junction bases not matched to a gene: 4. The CDR3 runs to 16 residues. Germline V CDR1 and CDR2: LNHDA, SQIVND (reference sequence). The chain's CDR3 is CASSIRGQGATGELFF. CDR3 coding DNA: TGTGCCAGTAGTATCCGGGGACAGGGGGCAACCGGGGAGCTGTTTTTT.

V and J are TRBV6-4 and TRBJ2-2; possibly TRBD1 for D (6 bases). Germline lookup yields CDR1 MRHNA and CDR2 SNTAGT. Trimming cost V 5 bases and J 6 bases, with 10 bases left between them. The CDR3 extends over 13 amino acids. The CDR3 region has the DNA TGTGCCAGCAGTTACAGGGCTTCCGGGGAGCTGTTTTTT. Translating gives CASSYRASGELFF.

V usage is TRBV4-2 and J usage is TRBJ2-1, with 13 positions matching TRBD2. CDR1 and CDR2 (germline): LGHNA, YNFKEQ. The CDR3 is 16 residues long. J gave up 7 bases and V 1 base, and 4 bases lay outside the gene matches. In DNA, the CDR3 is TGTGCCAGCAGCCAAGGGAGGACTAGCGGGAGAAATGAGCAGTTCTTC. Its protein is CASSQGRTSGRNEQFF.

The J gene is TRBJ2-5, the V gene TRBV2; 11 bases align to TRBD2. CDR3 length equals 15 residues. The germline gives CDR1 SNHLY, CDR2 FYNNEI. Unmatched junction bases numbered 6, after V lost 4 bases and J lost 5 bases. For the CDR3, the DNA is TGTGCCAGCAGTGTCCGTCGGACTAGCGGGGAGACCCAGTACTTC. Amino acids: CASSVRRTSGETQYF.

The chain combines TRBV28 with TRBJ1-2, with a possible D match to TRBD1 (5 bases). The CDR3 totals 16 residues. Germline V gene lookup returns CDR1 MDHEN and CDR2 SYDVKM. Trimming cost V 5 bases and J 7 bases, with 23 bases left between them. The CDR3 DNA follows: TGTGCCAGCAGTAACCCTGGGGCAGGGTGGGTATCTGGCTACACCTTC. The encoded protein is CASSNPGAGWVSGYTF.

CDR3 sequence reads: CASSGLRGRAYEQYF. The DNA for the CDR3 is TGTGCCAGCAGTGGTTTGCGCGGGAGGGCCTACGAGCAGTACTTC. The V gene is TRBV2, the J gene TRBJ2-7, with TRBD2 matching 9 bases. The CDR3 loop spans 15 amino acids. The germline CDR1 and CDR2 sequences are SNHLY and FYNNEI. Unmatched junction bases numbered 6, after V lost 4 bases and J lost 2 bases. The whole variable domain, remainder taken from reference TRBV2 and TRBJ2-7, is EPEVTQTPSHQVTQMGQEVILRCVPISNHLYFYWYRQILGQKVEFLVSFYNNEISEKSEIFDDQFSVERPDGSNFTLKIRSTKLEDSAMYFCASSGLRGRAYEQYFGPGTRLTVT.

The chain uses TRBV2 and TRBJ2-5, with TRBD2 matching 10 bases. Germline V gene data show CDR1 as SNHLY and CDR2 as FYNNEI. The CDR3 length is 15 residues. With V trimmed by 2 bases and J by 5 bases, 5 bases remained unmatched. CDR3 coding DNA: TGTGCCAGCAGTGAACTAGCGGGAGTCTCTGAGACCCAGTACTTC. Translated, it gives CASSELAGVSETQYF.

The genes are TRBV5-1 and TRBJ2-7, with 12 bases identical to TRBD1. The V gene's germline CDR1 is SGHRS and CDR2 YFSETQ. The CDR3 sequence is 17 residues long. V was clipped by 2 bases and J by 0 bases; unmatched bases: 6. The chain's CDR3 is CASSFGTGGHSSYEQYF. CDR3 DNA: TGCGCCAGCAGCTTCGGGACAGGGGGCCATTCCTCCTACGAGCAGTACTTC.

The chain recombines TRBV1 with TRBJ2-7; the listed D gene, TRBD1, was not tested against the DNA. TRBV1 represents a pseudogene. CDR3 length: 18 residues. CDR3 protein: CTSSQARAAALLPYEQYF. CDR3 nucleotides: TGCACCAGCAGCCAAGCCAGGGCGGCGGCATTATTACCCTACGAGCAGTACTTC.

The chain is built from TRBV11-2 and TRBJ2-5; no reliable D call. The closer fit of TRBJ2-7 to the DNA end suggests the J call may be wrong. Germline loops: CDR1 SGHAT, CDR2 FQNNGV. This CDR3 comprises 12 residues. DNA of the CDR3: TGTGCCAGCAGCTTATACTCCCCCGAGCAGTACTTC. Amino acid sequence: CASSLYSPEQYF.